This section outlines one T cell receptor (beta chain) sequence together with its context. Participant age was about 18 to 95 years, and participants resided in roughly 25 US areas. The data belong to a study of blood T cell repertoires in COVID-19. Study-wide background: There were acute and convalescent COVID-19 samples, and they came from the United States, Italy and Spain. The analysed material was cDNA or gDNA that came from T cells, B-cell-depleted T cells, or PBMCs.

This CDR3 is 18 amino acids long. The trim removed 5 bases at V and 2 bases at J, leaving 16 bases unmatched. Germline CDR1 and CDR2: SGHTA and FQGNSA. Under the authors' procedure: Estimated nucleated cell counts came from reference gene primer amplification. Clones were read by immunoSEQ multiplex PCR, and TCRdb kept only the in-frame ones, dropping some. The V and J calls and the clone size are those of that table, but D and trimming were determined from the DNA. The sample includes roughly 300,000 clones, roughly 87% of them seen just once. The rearrangement links TRBV7-2 to TRBJ2-5; 8 bases align to TRBD2. The clonotype comes from a woman in her 30s who had recovered from COVID-19. Sequencing was done on a sample of PBMCs or T cells enriched from blood (not recorded which). Written as DNA, the CDR3 is TGTGCCAGCAGCCGGTGGGGGCCAGCGGGGGTCCCACAAGAGACCCAGTACTTC. As protein: CASSRWGPAGVPQETQYF.